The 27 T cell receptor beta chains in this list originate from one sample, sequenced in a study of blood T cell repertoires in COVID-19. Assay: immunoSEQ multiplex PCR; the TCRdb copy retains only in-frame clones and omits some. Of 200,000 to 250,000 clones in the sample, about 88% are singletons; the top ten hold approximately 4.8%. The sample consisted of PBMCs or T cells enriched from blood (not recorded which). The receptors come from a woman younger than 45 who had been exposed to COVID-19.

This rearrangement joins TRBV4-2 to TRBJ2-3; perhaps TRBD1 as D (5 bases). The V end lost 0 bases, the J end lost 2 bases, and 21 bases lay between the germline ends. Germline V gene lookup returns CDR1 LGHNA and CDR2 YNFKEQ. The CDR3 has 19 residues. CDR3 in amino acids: CASSQDPVGQGLNTDTQYF. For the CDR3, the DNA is TGTGCCAGCAGCCAAGATCCGGTGGGGCAGGGTCTAAACACAGATACGCAGTATTTT.

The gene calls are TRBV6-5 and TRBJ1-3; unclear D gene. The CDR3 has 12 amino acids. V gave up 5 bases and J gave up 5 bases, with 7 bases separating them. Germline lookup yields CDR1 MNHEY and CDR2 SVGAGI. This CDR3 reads CASSQTRNTIYF. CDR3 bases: TGTGCCAGCAGTCAGACAAGAAACACCATATATTTT.

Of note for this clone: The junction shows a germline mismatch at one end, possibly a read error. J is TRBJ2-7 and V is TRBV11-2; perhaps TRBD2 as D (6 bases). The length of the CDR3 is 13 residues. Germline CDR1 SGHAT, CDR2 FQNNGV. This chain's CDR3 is CASSAPQGRRVNF. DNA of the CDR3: TGTGCCAGCAGCGCCCCCCAGGGACGGAGGGTAAACTTC.

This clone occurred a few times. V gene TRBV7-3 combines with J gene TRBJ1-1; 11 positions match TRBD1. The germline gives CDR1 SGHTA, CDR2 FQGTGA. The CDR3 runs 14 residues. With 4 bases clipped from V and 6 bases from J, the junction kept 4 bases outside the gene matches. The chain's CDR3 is CASSSGQGDSEAFF. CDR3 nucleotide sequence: TGTGCCAGCAGCTCGGGACAGGGGGATTCTGAAGCTTTCTTT.

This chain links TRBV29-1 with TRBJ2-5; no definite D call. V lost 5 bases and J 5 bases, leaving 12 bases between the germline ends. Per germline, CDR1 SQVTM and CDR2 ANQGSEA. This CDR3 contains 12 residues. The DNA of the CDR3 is TGCAGCGTTTCGTACCCCGGGGAGACCCAGTACTTC. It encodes CSVSYPGETQYF. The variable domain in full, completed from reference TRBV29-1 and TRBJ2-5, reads SAVISQKPSRDICQRGTSLTIQCQVDSQVTMMFWYRQQPGQSLTLIATANQGSEATYESGFVIDKFPISRPNLTFSTLTVSNMSPEDSSIYLCSVSYPGETQYFGPGTRLLVL.

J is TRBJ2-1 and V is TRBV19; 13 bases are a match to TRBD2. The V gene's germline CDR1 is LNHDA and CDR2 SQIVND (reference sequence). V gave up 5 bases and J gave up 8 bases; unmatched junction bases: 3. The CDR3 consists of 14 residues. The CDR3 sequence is CASSVTSGGYEQFF. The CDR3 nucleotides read TGTGCCAGTAGTGTGACTAGCGGGGGGTATGAGCAGTTCTTC.

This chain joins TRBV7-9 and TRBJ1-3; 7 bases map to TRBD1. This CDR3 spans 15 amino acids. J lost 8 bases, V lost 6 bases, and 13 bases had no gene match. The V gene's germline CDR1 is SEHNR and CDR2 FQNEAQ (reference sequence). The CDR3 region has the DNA TGTGCCAGCAGTATGTGGGACAGTTCGGGGGACACCATATATTTT. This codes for CASSMWDSSGDTIYF. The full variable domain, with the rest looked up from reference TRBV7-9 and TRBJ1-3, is DTGVSQNPRHKITKRGQNVTFRCDPISEHNRLYWYRQTLGQGPEFLTYFQNEAQLEKSRLLSDRFSAERPKGSFSTLEIQRTEQGDSAMYLCASSMWDSSGDTIYFGEGSWLTVV.

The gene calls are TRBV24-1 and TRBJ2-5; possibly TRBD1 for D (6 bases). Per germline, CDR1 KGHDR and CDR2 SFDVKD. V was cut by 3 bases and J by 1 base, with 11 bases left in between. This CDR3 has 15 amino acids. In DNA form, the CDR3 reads TGTGCCACCAGTGATAAGGACAGCAGCCAAGAGACCCAGTACTTC. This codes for CATSDKDSSQETQYF.

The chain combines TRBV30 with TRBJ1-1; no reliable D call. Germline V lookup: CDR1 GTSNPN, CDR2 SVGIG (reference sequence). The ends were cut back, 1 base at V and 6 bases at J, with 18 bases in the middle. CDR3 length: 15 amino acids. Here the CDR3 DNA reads TGTGCCTGGAGTGGTTTTAGCCAGGAGGGCTCTGAAGCTTTCTTT. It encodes CAWSGFSQEGSEAFF. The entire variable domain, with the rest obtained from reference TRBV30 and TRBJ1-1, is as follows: SQTIHQWPATLVQPVGSPLSLECTVEGTSNPNLYWYRQAAGRGLQLLFYSVGIGQISSEVPQNLSASRPQDRQFILSSKKLLLSDSGFYLCAWSGFSQEGSEAFFGQGTRLTVV.

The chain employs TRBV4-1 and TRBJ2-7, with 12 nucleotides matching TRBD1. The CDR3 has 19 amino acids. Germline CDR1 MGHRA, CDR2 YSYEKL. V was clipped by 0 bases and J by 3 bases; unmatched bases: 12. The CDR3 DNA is TGCGCCAGCAGCCAAGAGAGGAAGGGACAGGGGGCGAGTCGCTACGAGCAGTACTTC. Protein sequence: CASSQERKGQGASRYEQYF.

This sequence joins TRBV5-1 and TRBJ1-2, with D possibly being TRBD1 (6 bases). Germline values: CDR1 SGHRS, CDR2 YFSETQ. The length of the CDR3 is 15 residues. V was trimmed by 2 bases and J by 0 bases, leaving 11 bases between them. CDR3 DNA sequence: TGCGCCAGCAGCTTATTCGGACAGACTAACTATGGCTACACCTTC. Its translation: CASSLFGQTNYGYTF.

DNA of the CDR3: TGTGCCACCAGACGCGACACCTCCCACCCATATGGCTACACCTTC. Its translation: CATRRDTSHPYGYTF. The chain joins TRBV15 to TRBJ1-2; D remains ambiguous. The CDR3 has 15 residues. CDR1 is LNHNV, CDR2 YYDKDF, per germline (reference sequence). The ends were cut back, 6 bases at V and 5 bases at J, with 19 bases in the middle. Full variable domain (remainder filled in from reference TRBV15 and TRBJ1-2): DAMVIQNPRYQVTQFGKPVTLSCSQTLNHNVMYWYQQKSSQAPKLLFHYYDKDFNNEADTPDNFQSRRPNTSFCFLDIRSPGLGDTAMYLCATRRDTSHPYGYTFGSGTRLTVV.

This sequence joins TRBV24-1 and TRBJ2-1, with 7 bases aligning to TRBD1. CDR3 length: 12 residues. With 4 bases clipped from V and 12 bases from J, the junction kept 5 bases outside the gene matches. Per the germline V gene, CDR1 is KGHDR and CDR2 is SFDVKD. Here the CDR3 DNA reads TGTGCCACCAGTGACCAGGACAGGTGGCAGTTCTTC. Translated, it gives CATSDQDRWQFF.

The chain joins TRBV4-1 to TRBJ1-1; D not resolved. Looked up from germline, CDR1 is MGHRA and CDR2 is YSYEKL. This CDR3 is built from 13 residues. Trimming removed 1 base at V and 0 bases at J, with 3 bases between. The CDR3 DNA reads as TGCGCCAGCAGCCAAGCAGTGAACACTGAAGCTTTCTTT. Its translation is CASSQAVNTEAFF.

DNA of the CDR3: TGTGCGGTCAGAACTAATGAAAAACTGTTTTTT. Translating it yields CAVRTNEKLFF. The chain uses TRBV6-5 and TRBJ1-4; unclear D gene. In germline, CDR1 is MNHEY, CDR2 SVGAGI. This CDR3 is 11 amino acids long.

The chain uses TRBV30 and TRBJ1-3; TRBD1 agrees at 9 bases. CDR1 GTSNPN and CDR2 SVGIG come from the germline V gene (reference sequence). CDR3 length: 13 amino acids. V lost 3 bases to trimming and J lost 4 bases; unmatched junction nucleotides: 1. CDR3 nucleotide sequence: TGTGCCTGGAGGACAGGGGGAGGAAACACCATATATTTT. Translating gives CAWRTGGGNTIYF. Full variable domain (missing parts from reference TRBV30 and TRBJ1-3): SQTIHQWPATLVQPVGSPLSLECTVEGTSNPNLYWYRQAAGRGLQLLFYSVGIGQISSEVPQNLSASRPQDRQFILSSKKLLLSDSGFYLCAWRTGGGNTIYFGEGSWLTVV.

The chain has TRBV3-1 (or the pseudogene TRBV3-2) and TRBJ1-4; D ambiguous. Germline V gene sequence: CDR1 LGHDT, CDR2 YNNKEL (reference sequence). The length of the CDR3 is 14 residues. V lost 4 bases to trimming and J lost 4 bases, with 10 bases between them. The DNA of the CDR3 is TGTGCCAGCAGCCTAGTCGGGAGTAATGAAAAACTGTTTTTT. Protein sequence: CASSLVGSNEKLFF.

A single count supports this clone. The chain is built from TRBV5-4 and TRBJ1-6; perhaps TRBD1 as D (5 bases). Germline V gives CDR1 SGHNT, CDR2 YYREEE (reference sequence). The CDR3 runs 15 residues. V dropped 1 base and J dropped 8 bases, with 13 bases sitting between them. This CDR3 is CASSLRSGLDSPLHF. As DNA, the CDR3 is TGTGCCAGCAGCTTGAGGTCAGGGTTGGATTCACCCCTCCACTTT. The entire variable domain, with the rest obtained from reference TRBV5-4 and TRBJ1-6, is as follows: ETGVTQSPTHLIKTRGQQVTLRCSSQSGHNTVSWYQQALGQGPQFIFQYYREEENGRGNFPPRFSGLQFPNYSSELNVNALELDDSALYLCASSLRSGLDSPLHFGNGTRLTVT.

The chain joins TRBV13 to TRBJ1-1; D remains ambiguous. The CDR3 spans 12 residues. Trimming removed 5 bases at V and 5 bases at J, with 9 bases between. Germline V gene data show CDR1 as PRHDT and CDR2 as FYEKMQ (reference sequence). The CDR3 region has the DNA TGTGCCAGCAGCCCTCTGCGGACTGAAGCTTTCTTT. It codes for CASSPLRTEAFF.

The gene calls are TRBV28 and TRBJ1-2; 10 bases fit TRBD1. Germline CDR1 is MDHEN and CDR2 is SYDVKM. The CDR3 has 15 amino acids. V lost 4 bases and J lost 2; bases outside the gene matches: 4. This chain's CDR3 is CASSWDRGLNYGYTF. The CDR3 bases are TGTGCCAGCAGTTGGGACAGGGGCCTAAACTATGGCTACACCTTC.

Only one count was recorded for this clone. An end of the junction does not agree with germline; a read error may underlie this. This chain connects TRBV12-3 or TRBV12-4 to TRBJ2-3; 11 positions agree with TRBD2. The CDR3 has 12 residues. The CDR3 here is CASSRSGGGLDF. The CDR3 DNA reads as TGTGCCAGCAGTCGTAGCGGGGGGGGGCTGGATTTT.

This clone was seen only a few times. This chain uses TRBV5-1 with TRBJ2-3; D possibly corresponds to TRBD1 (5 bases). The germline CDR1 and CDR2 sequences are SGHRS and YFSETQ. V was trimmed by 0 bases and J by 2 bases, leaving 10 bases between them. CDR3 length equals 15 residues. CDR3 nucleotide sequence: TGCGCCAGCAGCTTGGACAGGCCCCCCACAGATACGCAGTATTTT. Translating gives CASSLDRPPTDTQYF.

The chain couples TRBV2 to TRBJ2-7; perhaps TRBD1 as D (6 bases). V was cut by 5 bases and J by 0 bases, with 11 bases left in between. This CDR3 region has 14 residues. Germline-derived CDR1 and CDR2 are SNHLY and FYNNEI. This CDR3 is CASSPRQVSYEQYF. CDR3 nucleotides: TGTGCCAGCAGTCCGAGACAGGTCTCCTACGAGCAGTACTTC. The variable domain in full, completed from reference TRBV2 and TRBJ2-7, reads EPEVTQTPSHQVTQMGQEVILRCVPISNHLYFYWYRQILGQKVEFLVSFYNNEISEKSEIFDDQFSVERPDGSNFTLKIRSTKLEDSAMYFCASSPRQVSYEQYFGPGTRLTVT.

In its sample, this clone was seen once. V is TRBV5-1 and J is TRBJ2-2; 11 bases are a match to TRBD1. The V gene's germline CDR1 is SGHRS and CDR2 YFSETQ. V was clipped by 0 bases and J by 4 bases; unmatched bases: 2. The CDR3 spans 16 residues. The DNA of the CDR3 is TGCGCCAGCAGCTTGGTTGGGACAGGGGGCACCGGGGAGCTGTTTTTT. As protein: CASSLVGTGGTGELFF.

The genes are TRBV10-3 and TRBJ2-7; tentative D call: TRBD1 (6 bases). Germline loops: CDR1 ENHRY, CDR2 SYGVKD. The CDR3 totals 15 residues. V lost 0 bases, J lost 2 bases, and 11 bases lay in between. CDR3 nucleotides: TGTGCCATCAGTGAGTCGAGGACAGCAACCTACGAGCAGTACTTC. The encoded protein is CAISESRTATYEQYF.

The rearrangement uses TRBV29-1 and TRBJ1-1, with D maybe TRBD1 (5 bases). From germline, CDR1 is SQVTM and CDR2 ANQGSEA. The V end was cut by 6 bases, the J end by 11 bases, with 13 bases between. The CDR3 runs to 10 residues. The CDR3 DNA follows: TGCAGCGTGGACACCATCCCCGCTTTCTTT. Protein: CSVDTIPAFF.

The CDR3 DNA follows: TGTGCCAGCAGCGTAGCGGGACAGGGGTTGAACACTGAAGCTTTCTTT. As protein: CASSVAGQGLNTEAFF. This chain joins TRBV9 and TRBJ1-1, with TRBD1 identical over 10 bases. The germline CDR1 and CDR2 sequences are SGDLS and YYNGEE. Trimming took 0 bases from V and 0 from J; bases not matched to a gene: 2. This CDR3 is 16 amino acids long.